One and the same sample provided the 28 T cell receptor beta chains below, sequenced in a study of blood T cells in healthy people across ages. The use of a sample-barcoded 5' primer and a J-beta primer mix characterized a second PCR of roughly 6 to 11 cycles. From the 5' RACE reads, TCRdb called clonotypes with MiXCR, one entry per CDR3 protein. The sample consists of roughly 680,000 distinct CDR3 sequences, around 48% of them appearing once. Sample: blood. These receptors were taken from a woman aged 55-70 years in good health.

This clonotype is a singleton in its sample. This chain uses TRBV12-5 with TRBJ2-4; D perhaps matches TRBD1 (6 bases). The J call may be wrong; the DNA end is better matched by TRBJ2-7. The CDR3 totals 13 residues. CDR1 is LGHNT, CDR2 FRNRAP, per germline. CDR3 coding DNA: TGTGCTAGTGGTTTGGAACAGGGCCACGAGCAGTACTTC. Translation gives CASGLEQGHEQYF.

The chain uses TRBV20-1 and TRBJ2-1; 7 nucleotides agree with TRBD2. There are 15 residues in the CDR3. Germline V gene data show CDR1 as DFQATT and CDR2 as SNEGSKA (reference sequence). The V and J ends lost 2 bases and 6 bases, in that order; junction bases with no gene match: 10. The CDR3 is CSARPPGLTFNEQFF. The CDR3 DNA reads as TGCAGTGCTAGACCACCGGGACTAACGTTCAATGAGCAGTTCTTC.

The chain has TRBV9 and TRBJ2-5; maybe TRBD1 (8 bases). The CDR3 extends over 14 amino acids. V shed 5 bases and J shed 5 bases, with 16 bases lying between them. CDR1 and CDR2 from the germline V gene are SGDLS and YYNGEE. The CDR3 reads CASSAGQGGETQYF. CDR3 DNA: TGTGCCAGCAGTGCTGGACAGGGAGGGGAGACCCAGTACTTC.

In DNA form, the CDR3 reads TGTGCCAGCTCACCCGGACGCTCCGGGCTGTTTTTT. Amino acid sequence: CASSPGRSGLFF. The gene calls are TRBV18 and TRBJ1-4, with D unresolved. Germline V gene data show CDR1 as KGHSH and CDR2 as LQKENI. CDR3 length equals 12 residues. Deletions cut 3 bases from V and 14 bases from J, with 13 bases between.

This clonotype was seen a handful of times. The chain recombines TRBV6-9 with TRBJ2-5; a possible D gene is TRBD1 (7 bases). The CDR3 sequence is 14 residues long. Looked up from germline, CDR1 is MNHGY and CDR2 is SVAAGI. V dropped 2 bases and J dropped 5 bases, with 12 bases sitting between them. In nucleotides, the CDR3 is TGTGCCAGCAGTTATCGACCAGGGGGGGAGACCCAGTACTTC. Translated: CASSYRPGGETQYF.

The chain joins TRBV20-1 to TRBJ2-3, with D hard to call. The CDR3 loop spans 15 amino acids. The germline gives CDR1 DFQATT, CDR2 SNEGSKA (reference sequence). V lost 2 bases, J lost 1 base, and 13 bases lay in between. The CDR3 DNA reads as TGCAGTGCTAGACATATGCAGGCGGGCACAGATACGCAGTATTTT. It translates to CSARHMQAGTDTQYF.

The V gene is TRBV28, the J gene TRBJ2-7; 9 bases line up with TRBD2. CDR1 is MDHEN, CDR2 SYDVKM, per germline. This CDR3 region has 12 residues. This CDR3 reads CVVASGIYEQYF. Written as DNA, the CDR3 is TGTGTAGTGGCTAGCGGGATCTACGAGCAGTACTTC.

The chain is built from TRBV9 and TRBJ1-1; D is unresolved. CDR1 is SGDLS, CDR2 YYNGEE, per germline. The V end lost 0 bases, the J end lost 3 bases, and 12 bases lay between the germline ends. The CDR3 totals 15 residues. The CDR3 region has the DNA TGTGCCAGCAGCGTAGGCGGCATTCGGGACACTGAAGCTTTCTTT. Encoded protein: CASSVGGIRDTEAFF. Full variable domain (outside the CDR3, taken from reference TRBV9 and TRBJ1-1): DSGVTQTPKHLITATGQRVTLRCSPRSGDLSVYWYQQSLDQGLQFLIQYYNGEERAKGNILERFSAQQFPDLHSELNLSSLELGDSALYFCASSVGGIRDTEAFFGQGTRLTVV.

The rearrangement links TRBV11-1 to TRBJ2-7; 10 nucleotides align to TRBD2. The CDR3 contains 15 residues. The V and J ends lost 6 bases and 4 bases, in that order; junction bases with no gene match: 9. CDR1 SGHAT and CDR2 FQDESV come from the germline V gene (reference sequence). CDR3 sequence reads: CASSPLAGVAYEQYF. Written as DNA, the CDR3 is TGTGCCAGCAGTCCCCTAGCGGGAGTAGCTTACGAGCAGTACTTC.

The gene calls are TRBV5-5 and TRBJ2-7, with a tentative D call TRBD1 (6 bases). The germline V gene has CDR1 SGHKS and CDR2 YYEKEE (reference sequence). The CDR3 length is 14 residues. V lost 5 bases, J lost 2 bases, and 14 bases lay in between. CDR3 residues: CASRPRDNAYEQYF. CDR3 nucleotides: TGTGCCAGCAGACCCCGGGACAACGCCTACGAGCAGTACTTC.

V is TRBV27 and J is TRBJ2-7; 9 bases line up with TRBD1. This CDR3 has 13 amino acids. The J segment lost 5 bases and the V segment lost 5 bases, leaving 4 bases of the junction unmatched. Germline CDR1 is MNHEY and CDR2 is SMNVEV (reference sequence). Here the CDR3 DNA reads TGTGCCAGCAGTGTCGGGACAGGGAACGAGCAGTACTTC. Protein sequence: CASSVGTGNEQYF.

The chain has TRBV4-3 and TRBJ2-4, with a tentative D call TRBD2 (10 bases). The CDR3 covers 22 residues. V was cut by 0 bases and J by 6 bases, with 33 bases left in between. CDR1 and CDR2 (germline): LGHNA, YSLEER. This chain's CDR3 is CASSQEYRGRISGRTARNIQYF. The DNA of the CDR3 is TGCGCCAGCAGCCAAGAATACAGGGGGCGGATTAGCGGGAGGACGGCAAGAAACATTCAGTACTTC.

DNA for the CDR3: TGTGCCAGCAGCCAGGGGGACTTTGGGGCGGATACGCAGTATTTT. Protein sequence: CASSQGDFGADTQYF. The V call is TRBV4-2, the J call TRBJ2-3; D may be TRBD2 (6 bases). Trimming left V 3 bases short and J 6 bases short, with 16 bases between. The CDR3 has 15 amino acids. CDR1 is LGHNA, CDR2 YNFKEQ, per germline.

This clonotype was seen a handful of times. This chain links TRBV7-9 with TRBJ2-7; D is undetermined. This CDR3 region has 14 residues. Germline-derived CDR1 and CDR2 are SEHNR and FQNEAQ (reference sequence). V was cut by 3 bases and J by 0 bases, with 9 bases left in between. The CDR3 nucleotides are TGTGCCAGCAGCTTCACGTCGGACTCCTACGAGCAGTACTTC. Its protein is CASSFTSDSYEQYF.

This clonotype was found a few times. The chain uses TRBV4-3 and TRBJ2-1; 10 bases fit TRBD2. Germline-derived CDR1 and CDR2 are LGHNA and YSLEER. The CDR3 totals 17 residues. With 0 bases clipped from V and 3 bases from J, the junction kept 5 bases outside the gene matches. CDR3 bases: TGCGCCAGCAGCCAAGATCTAGCGGGAGTAAGCTACAATGAGCAGTTCTTC. Its translation: CASSQDLAGVSYNEQFF.

This rearrangement joins TRBV19 to TRBJ1-2; 7 bases are shared with TRBD1. This CDR3 has 14 residues. The germline V gene encodes CDR1 LNHDA and CDR2 SQIVND (reference sequence). Unmatched junction bases numbered 7, after V lost 7 bases and J lost 2 bases. The CDR3, as DNA: TGTGCCAGTATCTCCCGGGACAGCAACTATGGCTACACCTTC. This sequence encodes CASISRDSNYGYTF.

This clonotype came up a few times. The J gene is TRBJ2-7, the V gene TRBV7-2; the D call may be TRBD1 or TRBD2 (5 bases each). The CDR3 covers 14 residues. The V gene lost 2 bases and the J gene lost 2 bases, with 10 bases spanning the gap. CDR1 SGHTA and CDR2 FQGNSA come from the germline V gene. The CDR3 loop is CASSLPGTTYEQYF. In DNA form, the CDR3 reads TGTGCCAGCAGCTTACCCGGGACCACCTACGAGCAGTACTTC.

V and J are TRBV4-3 and TRBJ2-1; TRBD2 matches at 11 bases. V lost 0 bases, J lost 15 bases, and 19 bases stayed unmatched. The germline gives CDR1 LGHNA, CDR2 YSLEER. The CDR3 has 18 residues. The DNA of the CDR3 is TGCGCCAGCAGCCAAGATGTAGGGACAGGGCTAGCGGGAGGCTCCCGGTTCTTC. Its translation is CASSQDVGTGLAGGSRFF.

The rearrangement uses TRBV15 and TRBJ2-4, with no clear D. The tail of the sequence fits TRBJ2-7 better, so the J call may be wrong. CDR1 is LNHNV and CDR2 is YYDKDF in the germline V gene (reference sequence). The CDR3 loop spans 15 amino acids. The DNA for the CDR3 is TGTGCCACCAGCAGAGGAGGCGCGCCCCTGTACGAGCAGTACTTC. Translation: CATSRGGAPLYEQYF.

The J gene is TRBJ2-3, the V gene TRBV12-3 or TRBV12-4; D may correspond to TRBD1 or TRBD2 (5 bases each). The V end lost 5 bases, the J end lost 0 bases, and 18 bases lay between the germline ends. The CDR3 is 17 amino acids. CDR3 in amino acids: CASSRTWGNPSTDTQYF. The CDR3 nucleotides read TGTGCCAGCAGTCGTACGTGGGGGAATCCTAGCACAGATACGCAGTATTTT.

In its sample, this clonotype was seen once. An end of the junction differs from the germline gene, which may be a read error. This sequence joins TRBV7-2 and TRBJ2-1, with TRBD2 as a possible D gene (6 bases). The CDR3 is 15 amino acids. CDR1 SGHTA and CDR2 FQGNSA come from the germline V gene. The CDR3 DNA is TGTGCCAGCACCGAGGGGACTCCTTCCTACAATGTGCAGTTCTTC. Protein sequence: CASTEGTPSYNVQFF.

The chain couples TRBV12-3 or TRBV12-4 to TRBJ1-6; D is possibly TRBD1 (6 bases). V lost 8 bases and J lost 8, with 22 bases in between. This CDR3 has 16 amino acids. CDR3 loop: CASGTSSGTSYSPLHF. The CDR3 DNA follows: TGTGCCAGCGGCACTTCGTCCGGGACATCCTATTCACCCCTCCACTTT.

The chain joins TRBV29-1 to TRBJ1-3; D perhaps matches TRBD1 (6 bases). CDR1 and CDR2 from the germline V gene are SQVTM and ANQGSEA. The CDR3 is 13 residues long. The V end lost 4 bases, the J end lost 0 bases, and 7 bases lay between the germline ends. The CDR3 DNA follows: TGCAGCGTTGGGACAGCCTCTGGAAACACCATATATTTT. It is translated as CSVGTASGNTIYF. Full variable domain (rest looked up from reference TRBV29-1 and TRBJ1-3): SAVISQKPSRDICQRGTSLTIQCQVDSQVTMMFWYRQQPGQSLTLIATANQGSEATYESGFVIDKFPISRPNLTFSTLTVSNMSPEDSSIYLCSVGTASGNTIYFGEGSWLTVV.

CDR3 nucleotide sequence: TGTGCCACCAGTGATATAGTAGATACGCAGTATTTT. Its protein is CATSDIVDTQYF. The genes are TRBV24-1 and TRBJ2-3; D is unclear. The CDR3 loop spans 12 amino acids. V was shortened by 3 bases and J by 5 bases, with 5 bases between the two germline ends. Per germline, CDR1 KGHDR and CDR2 SFDVKD.

V and J are TRBV12-3 or TRBV12-4 and TRBJ2-7, with D maybe TRBD2 (6 bases). The DNA matches TRBJ2-5 better at its end, which makes the J call doubtful. This CDR3 is 14 amino acids long. The CDR3 protein is CASSGLAYQETQYF. For the CDR3, the DNA is TGTGCCAGCAGTGGGCTAGCGTATCAAGAGACCCAGTACTTC.

The chain employs TRBV24-1 and TRBJ2-6; D might be TRBD2 (5 bases). V was pared by 4 bases and J by 0 bases, with 12 bases between. CDR1 is KGHDR and CDR2 is SFDVKD in the germline V gene. This CDR3 is 17 amino acids long. This CDR3 reads CATSDREEHSGANVLTF. The CDR3 DNA is TGTGCCACCAGTGACCGGGAAGAACACTCTGGGGCCAACGTCCTGACTTTC.

The J gene is TRBJ2-1, the V gene TRBV4-3, with 9 nucleotides matching TRBD2. The CDR3 contains 15 residues. Germline values: CDR1 LGHNA, CDR2 YSLEER. The junction had 12 bases not matched to a gene; V was cut back by 6 bases and J by 9 bases. CDR3 protein: CASRAGLAGIGEQFF. The CDR3 region has the DNA TGCGCCAGCAGGGCGGGGCTAGCGGGAATCGGTGAGCAGTTCTTC.

The rearrangement joins TRBV5-1 to TRBJ1-4, with D maybe TRBD1 (5 bases). Trimming cost V 3 bases and J 4 bases, with 10 bases left between them. The CDR3 has 14 residues. Germline CDR1 SGHRS, CDR2 YFSETQ. In nucleotides, the CDR3 is TGCGCCAGCAGCTCGGACACATATAATGAAAAACTGTTTTTT. This codes for CASSSDTYNEKLFF.